This TCR beta chain was obtained from a study of cytomegalovirus exposure and HLA in healthy donors. Findings of the study overall: Reportedly, diagnosis of cytomegalovirus status by the classifier showed high specificity and sensitivity. Rare TCR sequences predominated, though certain public TCRs were found in many donors.

Concerning this clone itself: Its target is not known.

The protocol was immunoSEQ multiplex PCR, while the TCRdb copy is restricted to in-frame clones and leaves out a portion. Among 330,000 or so clones, around 86% were seen once, and the ten largest hold around 0.84%. This CDR3 spans 13 amino acids. V was pared by 0 bases and J by 13 bases, with 8 bases of the junction left unmatched. Per germline, CDR1 SGHRS and CDR2 YFSETQ. The validation cohort, a group of more than 100 subjects, included the donors and was separate from the roughly 600-subject first cohort. This clonotype originated in a woman younger than 30 in good health and CMV-seronegative. Sequenced material: PBMCs. The gene calls are TRBV5-1 and TRBJ2-3; 7 bases are a match to TRBD2. Written as DNA, the CDR3 is TGCGCCAGCAGCTTGGCCGGACTAGAGGCCAAGTATTTT. It encodes CASSLAGLEAKYF.